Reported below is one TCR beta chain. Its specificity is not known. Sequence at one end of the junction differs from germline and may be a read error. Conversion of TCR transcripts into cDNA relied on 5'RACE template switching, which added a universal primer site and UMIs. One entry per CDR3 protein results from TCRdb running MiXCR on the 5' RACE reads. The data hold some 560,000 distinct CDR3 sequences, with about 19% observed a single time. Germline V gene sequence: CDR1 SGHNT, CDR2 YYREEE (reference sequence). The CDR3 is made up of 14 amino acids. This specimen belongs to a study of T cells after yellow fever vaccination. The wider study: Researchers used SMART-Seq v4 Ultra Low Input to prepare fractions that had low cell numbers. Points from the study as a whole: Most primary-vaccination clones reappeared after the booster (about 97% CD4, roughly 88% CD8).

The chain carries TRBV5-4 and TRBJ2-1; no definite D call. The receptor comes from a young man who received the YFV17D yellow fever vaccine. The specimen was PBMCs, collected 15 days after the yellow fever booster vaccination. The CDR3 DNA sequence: TGTGCCAGCAATTGGGGTAGCTCCGACAATGAGCAGTTCTTC. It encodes CASNWGSSDNEQFF.